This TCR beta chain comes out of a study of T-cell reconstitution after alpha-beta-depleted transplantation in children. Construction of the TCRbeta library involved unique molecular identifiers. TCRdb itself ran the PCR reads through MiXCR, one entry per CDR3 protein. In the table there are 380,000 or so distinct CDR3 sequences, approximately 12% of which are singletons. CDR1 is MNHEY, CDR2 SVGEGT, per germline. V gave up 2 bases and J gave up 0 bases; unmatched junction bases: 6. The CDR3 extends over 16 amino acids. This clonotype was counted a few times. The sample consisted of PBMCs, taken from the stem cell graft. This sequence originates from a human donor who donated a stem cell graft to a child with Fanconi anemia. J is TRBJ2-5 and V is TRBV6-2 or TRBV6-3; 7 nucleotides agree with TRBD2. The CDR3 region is CASSYRGEGYQETQYF. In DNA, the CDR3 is TGTGCCAGCAGTTACCGGGGGGAGGGGTACCAAGAGACCCAGTACTTC.